A single sample is the source of the 14 T cell receptor beta chains below, sequenced in a study of regulatory T cells in long-lasting Graves disease. As for time point: newly diagnosed GD, antithyroid drugs for less than 3 months. PBMC RNA was the source of the TCR library. According to the study, TCR beta libraries were built with iRepertoire HTBI primers and CDR3-region Arm-PCR. TCRdb reprocessed the multiplex PCR reads via MiXCR and lists one record per CDR3 protein. The data hold around 500,000 distinct CDR3 sequences, with around 12% observed a single time. These data also formed part of another study, on T cells in Graves' hyperthyroidism and ophthalmopathy.

Material: peripheral blood mononuclear cells (PBMCs), obtained at new diagnosis, from a patient treated with antithyroid drugs. The receptors stem from a woman in her twenties or thirties with Graves disease.

This clonotype was seen ten or more times. V usage is TRBV10-2 and J usage is TRBJ2-5, with 7 bases matching TRBD1. Germline trimming cut 2 bases from V and 5 bases from J; bases unmatched to any gene: 8. Germline V CDR1 and CDR2: WSHSY, SAAADI. The CDR3 runs 15 residues. The CDR3 loop is CASSEPYRGQETQYF. In DNA, the CDR3 is TGCGCCAGCAGTGAGCCTTACAGGGGCCAGGAGACCCAGTACTTC.

This clonotype has a count of ten or more. The rearrangement uses TRBV12-3 or TRBV12-4 and TRBJ1-1; tentative D call: TRBD1 (6 bases). The CDR3 spans 15 residues. The V end lost 2 bases, the J end lost 3 bases, and 13 bases lay between the germline ends. CDR3 sequence: CASSLIGGSDTEAFF. CDR3 in DNA: TGTGCCAGCAGTTTAATCGGGGGCTCCGACACTGAAGCTTTCTTT.

This clonotype was observed many times. The chain combines TRBV20-1 with TRBJ2-7; 9 nucleotides match TRBD2. V lost 0 bases, J lost 1 base, and 10 bases stayed unmatched. CDR1 and CDR2 from the germline V gene are DFQATT and SNEGSKA (reference sequence). The CDR3 is 17 residues long. CDR3 sequence reads: CSAREGAGGLPSYEQYF. The DNA of the CDR3 is TGCAGTGCTAGAGAAGGGGCGGGAGGGCTCCCTTCCTACGAGCAGTACTTC.

V usage is TRBV28 and J usage is TRBJ2-6; TRBD2 matches 7 bases. The V gene's germline CDR1 is MDHEN and CDR2 SYDVKM. CDR3 length equals 15 residues. With V trimmed by 6 bases and J by 2 bases, 4 bases remained unmatched. For the CDR3, the DNA is TGTGCCAGCAGAATGGGGGGGACTGGGGCCAACGTCCTGACTTTC. It translates to CASRMGGTGANVLTF.

This clonotype was seen ten or more times. Here the CDR3 reads CASSLYGTGDNEQFF. For the CDR3, the DNA is TGTGCCAGCAGTCTATACGGGACAGGGGACAATGAGCAGTTCTTC. This chain joins TRBV12-3 or TRBV12-4 and TRBJ2-1; 10 nucleotides align to TRBD1. The CDR3 is 15 residues long. Losses at the gene ends were 5 bases for V and 5 bases for J; bases not matched to a gene: 6.

This clonotype was counted only a few times. The rearrangement uses TRBV3-1 and TRBJ1-2; the D gene is possibly TRBD1 (5 bases). Germline-derived CDR1 and CDR2 are LGHDT and YNNKEL (reference sequence). CDR3 length: 16 amino acids. The V and J ends lost 4 bases and 7 bases respectively, with 22 bases between them. The CDR3 here is CASSPREDTGIGGYTF. CDR3 DNA: TGTGCCAGCAGCCCCCGCGAGGACACCGGGATCGGTGGCTACACCTTC.

This clonotype was observed many times. V is TRBV3-1 and J is TRBJ2-7; D remains unclear. V shed 2 bases and J shed 2 bases, with 4 bases lying between them. The germline V gene has CDR1 LGHDT and CDR2 YNNKEL (reference sequence). The CDR3 consists of 12 residues. The CDR3 DNA sequence: TGTGCCAGCAGCCAACGTGCCTACGAGCAGTACTTC. Translated: CASSQRAYEQYF.

As regards this clonotype: This may come from a read error, since a much larger clone is one base off. In this CDR3 the conserved last residue, phenylalanine or tryptophan, is missing, so a read error is likely. The rearrangement joins TRBV28 to TRBJ2-1; D possibly uses TRBD1 or TRBD2 (5 bases each). CDR3 length: 14 residues. Between the trimmed V and J ends, which lost 2 bases and 12 bases, there was a span of 17 bases. CDR1 is MDHEN, CDR2 SYDVKM, per germline. Written as DNA, the CDR3 is TGTGCCAGCAGTTTACTTCGAGGTCGGGACCCGCAGTTCCTC. It specifies CASSLLRGRDPQFL.

This clonotype showed up just a few times. This chain connects TRBV6-2 or TRBV6-3 to TRBJ2-7; D might be TRBD2 (5 bases). With 2 bases removed from V and 4 bases from J, the gap between germline ends came to 12 bases. CDR3 length: 14 amino acids. The germline V gene encodes CDR1 MNHEY and CDR2 SVGEGT. The CDR3: CASSYMIEGYEQYF. The CDR3, as DNA: TGTGCCAGCAGTTACATGATTGAGGGTTACGAGCAGTACTTC.

This clonotype was seen ten or more times. V usage is TRBV2 and J usage is TRBJ1-6; D is perhaps TRBD1 (5 bases). V dropped 2 bases and J dropped 10 bases, with 18 bases sitting between them. Germline V gene lookup returns CDR1 SNHLY and CDR2 FYNNEI. The CDR3 contains 16 residues. The CDR3 spells CASSENVRALGSPLHF. DNA of the CDR3: TGTGCCAGCAGTGAAAATGTCAGGGCCCTAGGATCACCCCTCCACTTT.

This clonotype was observed many times. V is TRBV2 and J is TRBJ2-1; 8 positions agree with TRBD2. The CDR3 has 14 residues. After removal of 8 bases from V and 7 bases from J, the junction contained 10 bases not matched to a gene. Germline values: CDR1 SNHLY, CDR2 FYNNEI. CDR3 nucleotide sequence: TGTGCCAGCTCCAGCGGGAGATCCGGGAATGAGCAGTTCTTC. It translates to CASSSGRSGNEQFF.

This clonotype occurred a few times. DNA of the CDR3: TGTGCCAGCAGCTTGATGGGCTGGGCTTCCAACTATGGCTACACCTTC. Amino acids: CASSLMGWASNYGYTF. The gene calls are TRBV5-4 and TRBJ1-2; no firm D call. Trimming stripped 1 base from V and 2 bases from J, with 15 bases between. The germline V gene has CDR1 SGHNT and CDR2 YYREEE (reference sequence). The CDR3 extends over 16 amino acids.

The chain joins TRBV19 to TRBJ1-5; D may be TRBD1 (5 bases). The CDR3 runs to 16 residues. Trimming removed 5 bases from V and 0 bases from J, with 14 bases in between. Germline CDR1 and CDR2: LNHDA and SQIVND (reference sequence). CDR3 region: CASSPPGLYSNQPQHF. Written as DNA, the CDR3 is TGTGCCAGTAGTCCGCCGGGACTTTATAGCAATCAGCCCCAGCATTTT.

This clonotype has at least ten counts. The chain has TRBV20-1 and TRBJ1-4; maybe TRBD1 (5 bases). Germline loops: CDR1 DFQATT, CDR2 SNEGSKA (reference sequence). The CDR3 is 14 residues long. V lost 6 bases and J lost 4, with 15 bases in between. The CDR3 coding sequence is TGCAGTGCGTCAAGGGACGGTTATAATGAAAAACTGTTTTTT. Amino acid sequence: CSASRDGYNEKLFF.